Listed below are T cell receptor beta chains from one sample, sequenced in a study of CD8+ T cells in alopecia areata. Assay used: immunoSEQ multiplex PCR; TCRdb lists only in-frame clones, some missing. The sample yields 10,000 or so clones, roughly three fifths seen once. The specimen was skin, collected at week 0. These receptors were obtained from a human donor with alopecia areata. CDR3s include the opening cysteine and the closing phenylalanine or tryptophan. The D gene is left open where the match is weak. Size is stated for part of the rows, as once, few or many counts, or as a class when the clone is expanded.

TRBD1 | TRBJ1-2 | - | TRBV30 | TGTGCCTGGAATCTTCCCGGGACAGGGGGGCGAGGCTACACCTTC | CAWNLPGTGGRGYTF
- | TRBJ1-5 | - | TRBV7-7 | TGTGCTAGCAGCTTAGATGGGGTCAATCAGCCCCAGCATTTT | CASSLDGVNQPQHF
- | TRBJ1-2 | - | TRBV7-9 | TGTGCCAGCAGCTTAGTCAATTCCGATGGCTACACCTTC | CASSLVNSDGYTF
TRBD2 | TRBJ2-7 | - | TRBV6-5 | TGTGCCAGCAGCCGGTCGGGAGGGTCCTACGAGCAGTACTTC | CASSRSGGSYEQYF
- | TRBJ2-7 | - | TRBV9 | TGTGCCAGCAGCGTAGGTCCGGGGGACGAGCAGTACTTC | CASSVGPGDEQYF
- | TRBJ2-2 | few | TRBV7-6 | TGTGCCAGCGCCACCACCTGGACCGGGGAGCTGTTTTTT | CASATTWTGELFF
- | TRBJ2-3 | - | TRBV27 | TGTGCCAGCAGTTTATTCGGGGGGCCCCCAGATACGCAGTATTTT | CASSLFGGPPDTQYF
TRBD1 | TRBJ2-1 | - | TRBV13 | TGTGCCAGCAGCTCGGGACAGGGGGCAACGATAGAGCAGTTCTTC | CASSSGQGATIEQFF
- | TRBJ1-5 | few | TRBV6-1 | TGTGCCAGCCGGTCGGGGGGCGAGGGTCAGCCCCAGCATTTT | CASRSGGEGQPQHF
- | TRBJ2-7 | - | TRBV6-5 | TGTGCCAGCAGTTACGGCGGCCTCGAGCAGTACTTC | CASSYGGLEQYF
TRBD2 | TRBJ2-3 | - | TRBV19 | TGTGCCAGTAGTCATTGGAAGGGACTAGCGATAACAGATACGCAGTATTTT | CASSHWKGLAITDTQYF
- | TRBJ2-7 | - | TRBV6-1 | TGTGCCAGCAGTGGGAACAGGGCGGTCTACGAGCAGTACTTC | CASSGNRAVYEQYF
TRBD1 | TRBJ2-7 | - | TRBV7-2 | TGTGCCAGCAGCCTAGGAACAGGGGTCCGACTCTACGAGCAGTACTTC | CASSLGTGVRLYEQYF
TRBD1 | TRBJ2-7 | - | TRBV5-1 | TGCGCCAGCAGCTGGACAGGGGGCGACTACGAGCAGTACTTC | CASSWTGGDYEQYF
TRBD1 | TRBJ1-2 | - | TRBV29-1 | TGCAGCGTTGAAGATAAGGGACAGGGAGATGGCTACACCTTC | CSVEDKGQGDGYTF
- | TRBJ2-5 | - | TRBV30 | TGTGCCTGGAGGGGTTCAGGGTTGTTCGTCGGAGAGACCCAGTACTTC | CAWRGSGLFVGETQYF
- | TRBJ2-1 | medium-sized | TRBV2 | TGTGCCAGCACCGGTTTAAGCTCCTACAATGAGCAGTTCTTC | CASTGLSSYNEQFF
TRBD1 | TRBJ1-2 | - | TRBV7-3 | TGTGCCAGCAGCCCGAACCCCGGACAGGGGGGGGGCTACACCTTC | CASSPNPGQGGGYTF
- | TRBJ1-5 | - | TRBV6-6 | TGTGCCAGCAGTTATGGGGCAGGGGTGGACAATCAGCCCCAGCATTTT | CASSYGAGVDNQPQHF
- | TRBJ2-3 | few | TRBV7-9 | TGTGCCAGCAGCTTAGCGTGGACCAGCACAGATACGCAGTATTTT | CASSLAWTSTDTQYF
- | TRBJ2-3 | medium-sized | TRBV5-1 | TGCGCCAGCAGCTTGGGGAATCAACCTAGCACAGATACGCAGTATTTT | CASSLGNQPSTDTQYF
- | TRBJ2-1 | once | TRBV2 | TGTGCCAGCAGGAGCAACCCCTACAATGAGCAGTTCTTC | CASRSNPYNEQFF
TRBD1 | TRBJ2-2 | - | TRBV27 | TGTGCCAGCAGGACAAAATTTAGGGACAGGCCGAACACCGGGGAGCTGTTTTTT | CASRTKFRDRPNTGELFF
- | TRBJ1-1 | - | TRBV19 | TGTGCCAGTATGGCCCTCCACTTATACAACCCGAACACTGAAGCTTTCTTT | CASMALHLYNPNTEAFF
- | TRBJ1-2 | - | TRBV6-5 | TGTGCCAGCAGTCGGCAGGGGACCTATGGCTACACCTTC | CASSRQGTYGYTF
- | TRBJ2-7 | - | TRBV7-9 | TGTGCCACCGGCGGGGTTTCCTACGAGCAGTACTTC | CATGGVSYEQYF
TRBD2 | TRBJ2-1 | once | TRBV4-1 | TGCGCCAGCAGCCAAGTTTATACGAAGCGGGAGACATGGAACAATGAGCAGTTCTTC | CASSQVYTKRETWNNEQFF
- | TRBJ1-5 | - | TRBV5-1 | TGCGCCAGCAGCTTGAAAGAGAGAAGCAATCAGCCCCAGCATTTT | CASSLKERSNQPQHF
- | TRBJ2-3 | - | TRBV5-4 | TGTGCCAGCAGCTTGTACAGTCTTAGCACAGATACGCAGTATTTT | CASSLYSLSTDTQYF
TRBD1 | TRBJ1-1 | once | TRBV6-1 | TGTGCCAGCAGTGCAGCTGGACAGGGGGCGGGGAACACTGAAGCTTTCTTT | CASSAAGQGAGNTEAFF
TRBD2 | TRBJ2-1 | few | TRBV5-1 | TGCGCCAGCAATAGCGGGGGCGGTGGTGGTGAGCAGTTCTTC | CASNSGGGGGEQFF
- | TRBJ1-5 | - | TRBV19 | TGTGCCAGTACGCCATATAGCAATCAGCCCCAGCATTTT | CASTPYSNQPQHF
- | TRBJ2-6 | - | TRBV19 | TGTGCCAGTCGCCGAGGACGGACCTCTGGGGCCAACGTCCTGACTTTC | CASRRGRTSGANVLTF
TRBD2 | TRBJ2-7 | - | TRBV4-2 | TGTGCCAGCAGCTACCTAGCGGGAGCAACCGACGAGCAGTACTTC | CASSYLAGATDEQYF
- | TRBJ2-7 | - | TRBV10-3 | TGTGCCATCAGTGAGCCGATCTCGGATGAGAGGGGCTACGAGCAGTACTTC | CAISEPISDERGYEQYF
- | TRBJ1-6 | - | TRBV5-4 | TGTGCCAGCAGCCAAGGCGGGTTTGGGGATAATTCACCCCTCCACTTT | CASSQGGFGDNSPLHF
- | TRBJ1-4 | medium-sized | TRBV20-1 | TGCAGTGCTTCTCGGCAGGAAAAACTGTTTTTT | CSASRQEKLFF
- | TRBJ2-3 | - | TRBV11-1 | TGTGCCAGCAGCACAGGGTCAGATACGCAGTATTTT | CASSTGSDTQYF
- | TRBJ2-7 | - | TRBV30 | TGTGCCTGGAGACATTCACCGGGACCCCAGAGCTCCTACGAGCAGTACTTC | CAWRHSPGPQSSYEQYF
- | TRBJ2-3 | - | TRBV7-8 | TGTGCCAGCAGTTTAAGGGGGAGAAGCACAGATACGCAGTATTTT | CASSLRGRSTDTQYF
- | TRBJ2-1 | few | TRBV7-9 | TGTGCCAGCAGCTTAGTTTGGGAGCAGTTCTTC | CASSLVWEQFF
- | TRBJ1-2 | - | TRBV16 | TGTGCCAGCAGCCCCCAAGGGGTCGGCTACACCTTC | CASSPQGVGYTF
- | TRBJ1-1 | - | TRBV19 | TGTGCCAGTAGTCCTTACGGGACACGGAAAGTTAACACTGAAGCTTTCTTT | CASSPYGTRKVNTEAFF
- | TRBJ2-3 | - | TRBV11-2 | TGTGCCAGCAGCGCAGGGGGGCCAGATACGCAGTATTTT | CASSAGGPDTQYF
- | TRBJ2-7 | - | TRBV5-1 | TGCGCCAGCAGCTTGCAGCACAGCTACGAGCAGTACTTC | CASSLQHSYEQYF
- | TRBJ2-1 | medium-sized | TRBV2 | TGTGCCAGCAGTCCTGAGTTAGTAGTACAAAGCAATGAGCAGTTCTTC | CASSPELVVQSNEQFF
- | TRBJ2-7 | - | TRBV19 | TGTGCCAGTAGTATATCCGGGTCCTACGAGCAGTACTTC | CASSISGSYEQYF
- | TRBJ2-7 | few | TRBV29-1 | TGCAGCGTTGAAGAACAGGGTTACGAGCAGTACTTC | CSVEEQGYEQYF
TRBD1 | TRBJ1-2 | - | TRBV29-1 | TGCAGCGTTAACCCCGCCGACAGGGGAGGTTATGGCTACACCTTC | CSVNPADRGGYGYTF
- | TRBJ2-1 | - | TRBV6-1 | TGTGCCAGCAGTGAACTTCACGGGGCGGTTAGCTCCTACAATGAGCAGTTCTTC | CASSELHGAVSSYNEQFF
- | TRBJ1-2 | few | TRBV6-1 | TGTGCCAGCAGCCCAAACATTGGGTATGGCTACACCTTC | CASSPNIGYGYTF
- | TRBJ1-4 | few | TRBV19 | TGTGCCAGTAGTATCAACCGGGGGCATACTAATGAAAAACTGTTTTTT | CASSINRGHTNEKLFF
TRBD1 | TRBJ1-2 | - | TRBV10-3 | TGTGCCATCAGTGAGCCGGGACAGGGGGAAACGGCGAGCATTATAACTGGCTACACCTTC | CAISEPGQGETASIITGYTF
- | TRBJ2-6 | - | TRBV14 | TGTGCCAGCAGGCTAACAATCTCTGGGGCCAACGTCCTGACTTTC | CASRLTISGANVLTF
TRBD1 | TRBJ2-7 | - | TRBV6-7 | TGTGCCAGCAGTTACGCCGGGACAGTGATCTACGAGCAGTACTTC | CASSYAGTVIYEQYF
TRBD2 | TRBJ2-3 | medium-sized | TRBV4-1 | TGCGCCAGCAGCCGGTCAGGACTAGCGGGAGGCGGCACAGATACGCAGTATTTT | CASSRSGLAGGGTDTQYF